The 10 T cell receptor beta chains listed next were all sequenced from one sample in a study of radiotherapy plus CTLA-4 blockade in lung cancer. Assay used: immunoSEQ multiplex PCR; TCRdb lists only in-frame clones, some missing. The sample includes over 75,000 clones, around four fifths seen only once; the top ten take 0.65% to 0.95%. The sample was peripheral blood, taken from a patient treated with radiotherapy plus ipilimumab. The receptors derive from a human donor with non-small cell lung cancer who had stable disease on radiotherapy plus ipilimumab.

This clone is termed medium-sized (0.01 to 0.1%). This chain joins TRBV4-2 and TRBJ2-1; 9 nucleotides agree with TRBD2. The CDR3 is made up of 16 amino acids. CDR1 is LGHNA, CDR2 YNFKEQ, per germline. V gave up 1 base and J gave up 8 bases; unmatched junction bases: 9. This chain's CDR3 is CASSQGPAGGRDEQFF. The CDR3 DNA reads TGTGCCAGCAGCCAAGGCCCAGCGGGGGGCCGGGATGAGCAGTTCTTC.

The chain recombines TRBV9 with TRBJ2-1, with D possibly matching TRBD2 (6 bases). This CDR3 comprises 15 residues. Deletions cut 4 bases from V and 7 bases from J, with 18 bases between. The germline V gene encodes CDR1 SGDLS and CDR2 YYNGEE. For the CDR3, the DNA is TGTGCCAGCAGCCCGGGGACTTTGGGCAGGAATGAGCAGTTCTTC. Translation gives CASSPGTLGRNEQFF.

The chain couples TRBV5-1 to TRBJ2-3; TRBD2 matches 9 bases. The CDR3 runs to 16 residues. Trimming at V came to 4 bases and at J to 4 bases, leaving 10 bases not matched to a gene. Germline lookup yields CDR1 SGHRS and CDR2 YFSETQ. The CDR3, as DNA: TGCGCCAGCAGCGGGCTGGCGGGGGGGACGGCAGATACGCAGTATTTT. Translated, it gives CASSGLAGGTADTQYF.

V is TRBV6-1 and J is TRBJ1-2; D call uncertain. This CDR3 region has 11 residues. Germline CDR1 is MNHNS and CDR2 is SASEGT. Trimming left V 0 bases short and J 8 bases short, with 4 bases between. CDR3 in DNA: TGTGCCAGCAGTGAAGCGCGGGGCTACACCTTC. It encodes CASSEARGYTF.

This sequence joins TRBV6-1 and TRBJ1-6, with a possible D match to TRBD1 (6 bases). The V gene lost 6 bases and the J gene lost 6 bases, with 15 bases spanning the gap. The CDR3 runs 15 residues. The V gene's germline CDR1 is MNHNS and CDR2 SASEGT. This chain's CDR3 is CASRTRGRSNSPLHF. In nucleotides, the CDR3 is TGTGCCAGCAGGACCAGGGGCCGAAGTAATTCACCCCTCCACTTT.

V is TRBV5-1 and J is TRBJ2-1, with D possibly being TRBD1 (5 bases). Germline lookup yields CDR1 SGHRS and CDR2 YFSETQ. Trimming left V 6 bases short and J 8 bases short, with 21 bases between. This CDR3 has 15 residues. CDR3 residues: CASTDPRVEWDEQFF. The CDR3 region has the DNA TGCGCCAGCACCGACCCCAGGGTAGAGTGGGATGAGCAGTTCTTC.

The chain couples TRBV10-3 to TRBJ2-7, with D perhaps TRBD1 or TRBD2 (5 bases each). V shed 7 bases and J shed 8 bases, with 15 bases lying between them. The CDR3 is 12 amino acids. Germline V gene data show CDR1 as ENHRY and CDR2 as SYGVKD. The CDR3 coding sequence is TGTGCCATCAATGGGACGGTCTGCCAGCAGTACTTC. Protein product: CAINGTVCQQYF.

V and J are TRBV14 and TRBJ1-3, with D unresolved. Germline V CDR1 and CDR2: SGHDN, FVKESK. There are 15 residues in the CDR3. V was trimmed by 4 bases and J by 0 bases, leaving 10 bases between them. CDR3 in DNA: TGTGCCAGCAGCCCCCCGACTGTCTCTGGAAACACCATATATTTT. This sequence encodes CASSPPTVSGNTIYF. The full variable domain, in which reference TRBV14 and TRBJ1-3 provide the parts outside the CDR3, is EAGVTQFPSHSVIEKGQTVTLRCDPISGHDNLYWYRRVMGKEIKFLLHFVKESKQDESGMPNNRFLAERTGGTYSTLKVQPAELEDSGVYFCASSPPTVSGNTIYFGEGSWLTVV.

The J gene is TRBJ1-1, the V gene TRBV4-1; D might be TRBD1 (5 bases). The length of the CDR3 is 14 residues. With 3 bases removed from V and 1 base from J, the gap between germline ends came to 9 bases. CDR1 is MGHRA and CDR2 is YSYEKL in the germline V gene. The CDR3 bases are TGCGCCAGCAGCCATCAAGACAGGAACACTGAAGCTTTCTTT. Translation: CASSHQDRNTEAFF.

This chain connects TRBV9 to TRBJ2-7; D remains ambiguous. Germline CDR1 reads SGDLS; CDR2 reads YYNGEE. This CDR3 has 14 amino acids. V dropped 0 bases and J dropped 2 bases, with 9 bases sitting between them. CDR3 loop: CASSVDVATYEQYF. The CDR3 region has the DNA TGTGCCAGCAGCGTAGATGTGGCCACCTACGAGCAGTACTTC.